The 14 T cell receptor beta chains listed next were all sequenced from one sample in a study of cytomegalovirus exposure and HLA in healthy donors. The PCR employed 60 Vbeta primers together with 13 Jbeta primers. Measured with immunoSEQ multiplex PCR; TCRdb has only the in-frame clones, and not every one. The data hold some 140,000 clones, with approximately 61% observed a single time. Sequenced sample: PBMCs. These receptors came from a human donor in good health.

The CDR3 DNA is TGTGCCACCTTCCCCGGAGGGGGCGTATCGAGCACCGGGGAGCTGTTTTTT. This sequence encodes CATFPGGGVSSTGELFF. The rearrangement uses TRBV19 and TRBJ2-2, with D possibly matching TRBD1 (7 bases). Looked up from germline, CDR1 is LNHDA and CDR2 is SQIVND (reference sequence). There are 17 residues in the CDR3. The V end lost 10 bases, the J end lost 4 bases, and 25 bases lay between the germline ends.

The genes are TRBV4-1 and TRBJ1-5, with 7 nucleotides matching TRBD1. This CDR3 is built from 15 residues. Germline lookup yields CDR1 MGHRA and CDR2 YSYEKL. After removal of 1 base from V and 4 bases from J, the junction contained 4 bases not matched to a gene. CDR3 nucleotides: TGCGCCAGCAGCCAAGGCAGGGGGGAAAATCAGCCCCAGCATTTT. Protein sequence: CASSQGRGENQPQHF.

CDR3 residues: CASYGLGADASGNTIYF. CDR3 sequence (DNA): TGTGCCAGTTATGGGTTAGGGGCAGATGCCTCTGGAAACACCATATATTTT. The J gene is TRBJ1-3, the V gene TRBV28; D is possibly TRBD1 (5 bases). This CDR3 is built from 17 residues. With 9 bases removed from V and 0 bases from J, the gap between germline ends came to 21 bases. CDR1 and CDR2 (germline): MDHEN, SYDVKM.

J is TRBJ2-7 and V is TRBV27; 7 bases match TRBD2. The CDR3 totals 14 residues. Trimming removed 0 bases from V and 6 bases from J; junction bases left unmatched: 5. Per the germline V gene, CDR1 is MNHEY and CDR2 is SMNVEV (reference sequence). CDR3 region: CASSLSRLAVEQYF. The CDR3 nucleotides read TGTGCCAGCAGTTTATCGCGGCTAGCGGTCGAGCAGTACTTC.

There are a few counts of this clone. The DNA for the CDR3 is TGTGCCAGCAGGGAAGCGGGAGACCACGAGCAGTACTTC. It specifies CASREAGDHEQYF. The V and J genes are TRBV25-1 and TRBJ2-7; 8 bases line up with TRBD2. J gave up 5 bases and V 6 bases, and 6 bases lay outside the gene matches. CDR3 length: 13 amino acids. CDR1 is MGHDK and CDR2 is SYGVNS in the germline V gene.

The V gene is TRBV7-2, the J gene TRBJ1-2; the D is unclear. With 6 bases removed from V and 0 bases from J, the gap between germline ends came to 8 bases. The germline V gene encodes CDR1 SGHTA and CDR2 FQGNSA. The CDR3 contains 13 residues. The CDR3 loop reads CASSRGANYGYTF. The CDR3 DNA sequence: TGTGCCAGCAGTCGCGGAGCTAACTATGGCTACACCTTC.

The chain is built from TRBV9 and TRBJ1-2; D remains ambiguous. In germline, CDR1 is SGDLS, CDR2 YYNGEE. V was cut by 0 bases and J by 7 bases, with 7 bases left in between. The CDR3 is 12 amino acids. Here the CDR3 reads CASSVDPGGYTF. CDR3 nucleotide sequence: TGTGCCAGCAGCGTAGACCCGGGTGGCTACACCTTC.

The table lists this clone with a count of one. The chain links TRBV7-8 to TRBJ2-5; TRBD1 matches 7 bases. The J segment lost 3 bases and the V segment lost 5 bases, leaving 6 bases of the junction unmatched. Looked up from germline, CDR1 is SGHVS and CDR2 is FQNEAQ. There are 14 residues in the CDR3. The CDR3 sequence: CASSPTGSKETQYF. CDR3 sequence (DNA): TGTGCCAGCAGCCCGACAGGGTCAAAAGAGACCCAGTACTTC.

J is TRBJ1-4 and V is TRBV5-6; possibly TRBD1 for D (5 bases). Germline V gene data show CDR1 as SGHDT and CDR2 as YYEEEE. The CDR3 extends over 14 amino acids. V was pared by 2 bases and J by 3 bases, with 8 bases between. CDR3 nucleotides: TGTGCCAGCAGCTTCGGGGGACCTAATGAAAAACTGTTTTTT. This sequence encodes CASSFGGPNEKLFF. Using reference TRBV5-6 and TRBJ1-4 for the parts outside the CDR3, the full variable domain is DAGVTQSPTHLIKTRGQQVTLRCSPKSGHDTVSWYQQALGQGPQFIFQYYEEEERQRGNFPDRFSGHQFPNYSSELNVNALLLGDSALYLCASSFGGPNEKLFFGSGTQLSVL.

This clone has just a few counts. This chain uses TRBV6-1 with TRBJ2-7; 11 nucleotides align to TRBD2. From germline, CDR1 is MNHNS and CDR2 SASEGT. Losses at the gene ends were 6 bases for V and 4 bases for J; bases not matched to a gene: 5. The CDR3 totals 14 residues. The CDR3: CASRVGTSGYEQYF. CDR3 DNA sequence: TGTGCCAGCAGAGTTGGGACTAGCGGATACGAGCAGTACTTC.

The rearrangement links TRBV27 to TRBJ2-7, with TRBD1 identical over 7 bases. J lost 0 bases, V lost 6 bases, and 8 bases had no gene match. This CDR3 has 15 residues. Germline values: CDR1 MNHEY, CDR2 SMNVEV (reference sequence). The CDR3 region has the DNA TGTGCCAGCAGGCCGGGACAGAGGATCTCCTACGAGCAGTACTTC. It is translated as CASRPGQRISYEQYF.

The chain is built from TRBV28 and TRBJ1-1, with 7 bases matching TRBD1. The ends lost 2 bases at V and 1 base at J; junction bases unmatched: 4. CDR3 size: 15 residues. Germline-derived CDR1 and CDR2 are MDHEN and SYDVKM. Here the CDR3 DNA reads TGTGCCAGCAGTTTAGCCTCAGGGGGGAACACTGAAGCTTTCTTT. It is translated as CASSLASGGNTEAFF.

The genes are TRBV19 and TRBJ2-7; 16 bases map to TRBD2. V was pared by 3 bases and J by 12 bases, with 8 bases of the junction left unmatched. The CDR3 loop spans 15 amino acids. The germline gives CDR1 LNHDA, CDR2 SQIVND (reference sequence). In nucleotides, the CDR3 is TGTGCCAGTAGTATTGAGGGGACTAGCGGGAGGGTCCGGTACTTC. Protein: CASSIEGTSGRVRYF.

The rearrangement uses TRBV19 and TRBJ2-1; 8 nucleotides agree with TRBD2. This CDR3 is built from 16 residues. With V trimmed by 6 bases and J by 2 bases, 9 bases remained unmatched. Germline CDR1 is LNHDA and CDR2 is SQIVND (reference sequence). CDR3 loop: CASRRESGSTYNEQFF. In DNA, the CDR3 is TGTGCCAGTAGGCGGGAAAGCGGGAGCACCTACAATGAGCAGTTCTTC.